The source of this TCR beta chain is a study of CD8+CD57+ T cells in acquired aplastic anemia. Study-wide context: Sorting CD4+ and CD8+ cells gave DNA averaging approximately 3 ug. The study obtained 8.5 million to 12 million reads on average for CD4+ cells from healthy donors. Regarding the study as a whole: Patients and controls shared 25 to 30 CD8+ CDR3 sequences, highly expressed in patients.

This clonotype was counted between two and nine times. Its antigen is unidentified. The CDR3 length is 11 residues. V shed 1 base and J shed 5 bases, with 3 bases lying between them. In germline, CDR1 is MNHNS, CDR2 SASEGT. Template material for TCR beta VDJ and CDR3 profiling consisted of genomic DNA. TCRdb reprocessed the reads via MiXCR and lists one record per CDR3 protein. The sample yields just over 400,000 distinct CDR3 sequences, approximately 70% seen once. This sequence was found in a human donor in good health, serving as a control. V is TRBV6-1 and J is TRBJ2-7, with unresolved D. The sequenced sample consisted of sorted CD4+, CD8+, or CD8+CD57+ T cells (not recorded which) from PBMCs. CDR3 sequence reads: CASSEEHEQYF. The DNA of the CDR3 is TGTGCCAGCAGTGAAGAACACGAGCAGTACTTC.